The T cell receptor (beta chain) described here comes from a study of blood T cells in healthy people across ages. V lost 4 bases, J lost 3 bases, and 13 bases lay in between. The CDR3 contains 14 residues. The germline gives CDR1 SGHDN, CDR2 FVKESK. Donors each provided 8 to 10 milliliters of peripheral blood. Whole-study results and caveats: Age brought a roughly linear fall in TCR beta diversity measured per million T cells. Unsorted PBMCs blocked a conclusive comparison of naive and antigen-experienced cells. One million T cells yielded diversity estimates that were considered underestimates.

A second PCR, run for about 7 to 12 cycles, used a sample-barcoded 5' primer plus a J-beta primer mix. TCRdb re-analysed the 5' RACE reads in MiXCR, keeping a single row per CDR3 protein. The sample carries about 810,000 distinct CDR3 sequences, around 36% recorded once. Regarding this clonotype: What it recognizes is unknown.

The sample taken for sequencing was blood. This TCR came from a man between 18 and 35 years old in good health. The rearrangement links TRBV14 to TRBJ2-7; D tentatively fits TRBD1 or TRBD2 (6 bases each). In DNA, the CDR3 is TGTGCCAGCAGCCTGGGGGGCACTTACTACGAGCAGTACTTC. This codes for CASSLGGTYYEQYF.